One sample yielded the 30 T cell receptor beta chains listed below, sequenced in a study of blood T cell repertoires in COVID-19. Method: immunoSEQ multiplex PCR; TCRdb's copy keeps in-frame clones and lacks some. Of some 55,000 clones listed, around 83% are singletons. The sample consisted of peripheral blood. These receptors were obtained from a woman aged 55-69 years with acute or convalescent COVID-19.

This clone was found a few times. The gene calls are TRBV12-3 or TRBV12-4 and TRBJ2-1; a weak D match, TRBD2 (6 bases). The V gene lost 6 bases and the J gene lost 4 bases, with 10 bases spanning the gap. This CDR3 region has 13 residues. The CDR3 loop is CASRTRWYNEQFF. In DNA, the CDR3 is TGTGCCAGCAGGACTAGATGGTACAATGAGCAGTTCTTC.

V is TRBV4-1 and J is TRBJ1-5, with TRBD1 as a possible D gene (6 bases). Per the germline V gene, CDR1 is MGHRA and CDR2 is YSYEKL. The ends were cut back, 4 bases at V and 2 bases at J, with 12 bases in the middle. The CDR3 is 15 residues long. The CDR3 reads CASSPQSGGNQPQHF. DNA of the CDR3: TGCGCCAGCAGCCCCCAGTCAGGGGGCAATCAGCCCCAGCATTTT.

V usage is TRBV19 and J usage is TRBJ1-1; maybe TRBD1 (6 bases). V was pared by 3 bases and J by 6 bases, with 20 bases between. Per the germline V gene, CDR1 is LNHDA and CDR2 is SQIVND (reference sequence). The CDR3 is 16 residues long. The CDR3 spells CASSIVRGRGLSEAFF. The CDR3 DNA reads TGTGCCAGTAGTATCGTCCGTGGCAGGGGATTATCTGAAGCTTTCTTT.

This clone appeared a single time. The chain employs TRBV7-9 and TRBJ2-3; no firm D call. Germline CDR1 reads SEHNR; CDR2 reads FQNEAQ (reference sequence). The V end lost 3 bases, the J end lost 6 bases, and 4 bases lay between the germline ends. This CDR3 is built from 11 residues. This chain's CDR3 is CASSFSDTQYF. The CDR3 DNA reads as TGTGCCAGCAGCTTTTCGGATACGCAGTATTTT.

The chain recombines TRBV7-8 with TRBJ2-3; a possible D gene is TRBD2 (6 bases). V was cut by 5 bases and J by 0 bases, with 9 bases left in between. CDR3 length: 14 amino acids. In germline, CDR1 is SGHVS, CDR2 FQNEAQ. This chain's CDR3 is CASSRSGSTDTQYF. DNA for the CDR3: TGTGCCAGCAGCCGTAGCGGTAGCACAGATACGCAGTATTTT.

The chain carries TRBV28 and TRBJ1-5; D possibly corresponds to TRBD1 (5 bases). Germline CDR1 is MDHEN and CDR2 is SYDVKM. The CDR3 contains 16 residues. Trimming removed 4 bases at V and 1 base at J, with 14 bases between. CDR3 in amino acids: CASSWGGKPSNQPQHF. The DNA of the CDR3 is TGTGCCAGCAGTTGGGGGGGAAAACCCAGCAATCAGCCCCAGCATTTT.

This sequence joins TRBV15 and TRBJ1-2, with 10 bases fitting TRBD1. CDR3 length: 16 amino acids. The germline gives CDR1 LNHNV, CDR2 YYDKDF (reference sequence). The V and J ends lost 6 bases and 0 bases, in that order; junction bases with no gene match: 7. CDR3 in DNA: TGTGCCACCAGAGACAGGGGGCAGGAGGCTAACTATGGCTACACCTTC. As protein: CATRDRGQEANYGYTF.

This chain's CDR3 is CAWTKSVTGNTIYF. The CDR3 DNA follows: TGTGCCTGGACCAAGAGTGTGACTGGAAACACCATATATTTT. The chain joins TRBV30 to TRBJ1-3; no clear D gene. Deletions cut 4 bases from V and 2 bases from J, with 12 bases between. The CDR3 totals 14 residues. Germline V gives CDR1 GTSNPN, CDR2 SVGIG (reference sequence).

The chain links TRBV4-2 to TRBJ1-2, with TRBD1 matching 10 bases. Trimming took 1 base from V and 6 from J; bases not matched to a gene: 5. This CDR3 has 15 amino acids. The germline V gene has CDR1 LGHNA and CDR2 YNFKEQ. CDR3 coding DNA: TGTGCCAGCAGCCAAGTACCGGGACAGGGGCATGGCTACACCTTC. Translation: CASSQVPGQGHGYTF.

The V call is TRBV5-1, the J call TRBJ1-2, with D possibly TRBD1 on 6 matching bases. Trimming pared 0 bases from V and 4 bases from J, leaving 19 bases between. The germline V gene has CDR1 SGHRS and CDR2 YFSETQ. This CDR3 spans 17 amino acids. The CDR3 sequence is CASSLDPTGFKLYGYTF. The CDR3 DNA reads as TGCGCCAGCAGCTTGGACCCCACAGGGTTCAAACTCTATGGCTACACCTTC.

The chain combines TRBV5-1 with TRBJ2-5, with TRBD2 identical over 14 bases. V was clipped by 4 bases and J by 4 bases; unmatched bases: 6. Germline assignment: CDR1 SGHRS and CDR2 YFSETQ. The CDR3 length is 16 residues. The CDR3 sequence is CASSVGTSGGLETQYF. CDR3 sequence (DNA): TGCGCCAGCAGCGTAGGGACTAGCGGGGGATTAGAGACCCAGTACTTC. Full variable domain (rest looked up from reference TRBV5-1 and TRBJ2-5): KAGVTQTPRYLIKTRGQQVTLSCSPISGHRSVSWYQQTPGQGLQFLFEYFSETQRNKGNFPGRFSGRQFSNSRSEMNVSTLELGDSALYLCASSVGTSGGLETQYFGPGTRLLVL.

The V and J genes are TRBV10-3 and TRBJ1-1; 10 nucleotides line up with TRBD1. Germline lookup yields CDR1 ENHRY and CDR2 SYGVKD. Germline trimming cut 4 bases from V and 1 base from J; bases unmatched to any gene: 0. This CDR3 has 14 amino acids. The CDR3 coding sequence is TGTGCCATCAGTGGGGACAGGGGGAACACTGAAGCTTTCTTT. It yields the protein CAISGDRGNTEAFF.

This chain links TRBV19 with TRBJ1-1; 8 bases fit TRBD1. V lost 5 bases, J lost 0 bases, and 8 bases stayed unmatched. CDR1 and CDR2 (germline): LNHDA, SQIVND (reference sequence). This CDR3 is 16 amino acids long. CDR3 amino acids: CASSFLRDRMNTEAFF. Written as DNA, the CDR3 is TGTGCCAGTAGTTTTCTCCGGGACAGGATGAACACTGAAGCTTTCTTT.

The genes are TRBV6-8 and TRBJ1-3; 11 bases align to TRBD1. Germline V gene data show CDR1 as MNHGY and CDR2 as SAAAGT. This CDR3 spans 17 amino acids. Trimming at V came to 1 base and at J to 1 base, leaving 3 bases not matched to a gene. The DNA of the CDR3 is TGTGCCAGCAGTTACTTGGGACAGGGGGAGTCTGGAAACACCATATATTTT. This codes for CASSYLGQGESGNTIYF.

The V call is TRBV2, the J call TRBJ1-4; 7 bases map to TRBD1. The CDR3 consists of 16 residues. The trim removed 5 bases at V and 10 bases at J, leaving 16 bases unmatched. CDR1 and CDR2 (germline): SNHLY, FYNNEI. The CDR3 sequence: CASSLYLTGSYGKLFF. The CDR3 region has the DNA TGTGCCAGCAGTCTCTATCTGACAGGGAGTTATGGAAAACTGTTTTTT.

This rearrangement joins TRBV3-1 (or the pseudogene TRBV3-2) to TRBJ2-3; D gene unclear. This CDR3 has 16 amino acids. Germline values: CDR1 LGHDT, CDR2 YNNKEL (reference sequence). V gave up 0 bases and J gave up 4 bases, with 14 bases separating them. The CDR3 nucleotides are TGTGCCAGCAGCCAAGATCGTCGCCTAGTTCCAGATACGCAGTATTTT. Protein: CASSQDRRLVPDTQYF.

The rearrangement uses TRBV11-2 and TRBJ2-3; 16 positions agree with TRBD2. The CDR3 contains 18 residues. CDR1 and CDR2 (germline): SGHAT, FQNNGV. J gave up 1 base and V 5 bases, and 6 bases lay outside the gene matches. In nucleotides, the CDR3 is TGTGCCAGCAGCCAGAAGGGACTAGCGGGGGGGGGCACAGATACGCAGTATTTT. Protein: CASSQKGLAGGGTDTQYF.

V is TRBV12-3 or TRBV12-4 and J is TRBJ1-1; 10 bases are shared with TRBD1. J lost 4 bases, V lost 6 bases, and 2 bases had no gene match. There are 13 residues in the CDR3. CDR3 coding DNA: TGTGCCAGCAGGACAGGGGGCCTCACTGAAGCTTTCTTT. This gives the protein CASRTGGLTEAFF.

The rearrangement joins TRBV7-8 to TRBJ1-5, with TRBD1 identical over 7 bases. CDR1 is SGHVS, CDR2 FQNEAQ, per germline. J gave up 2 bases and V 4 bases, and 8 bases lay outside the gene matches. This CDR3 is built from 16 residues. CDR3 residues: CASSWQTGWGNQPQHF. CDR3 nucleotide sequence: TGTGCCAGCAGCTGGCAGACAGGGTGGGGCAATCAGCCCCAGCATTTT.

The chain uses TRBV19 and TRBJ1-5; D is unresolved. The CDR3 consists of 14 residues. Germline loops: CDR1 LNHDA, CDR2 SQIVND (reference sequence). Deletions cut 4 bases from V and 5 bases from J, with 12 bases between. For the CDR3, the DNA is TGTGCCAGTAGTAACCCCGGACTTCATCAGCCCCAGCATTTT. Translating it yields CASSNPGLHQPQHF.

The V call is TRBV12-3 or TRBV12-4, the J call TRBJ1-2; TRBD1 might be the D (5 bases). V lost 3 bases and J lost 5, with 7 bases in between. The CDR3 covers 12 residues. In nucleotides, the CDR3 is TGTGCCAGCAGTTTCCCAGGGTATGGCTACACCTTC. It yields the protein CASSFPGYGYTF.

V is TRBV25-1 and J is TRBJ1-2, with TRBD1 identical over 9 bases. Germline V gene data show CDR1 as MGHDK and CDR2 as SYGVNS. V lost 6 bases to trimming and J lost 5 bases; unmatched junction nucleotides: 7. This CDR3 is built from 14 residues. The CDR3 sequence is CASSPTGGRYGYTF. The CDR3, as DNA: TGTGCCAGCAGCCCGACAGGGGGACGATATGGCTACACCTTC.

The rearrangement uses TRBV3-1 (or the pseudogene TRBV3-2) and TRBJ2-7, with 9 nucleotides matching TRBD2. This CDR3 has 17 amino acids. Looked up from germline, CDR1 is LGHDT and CDR2 is YNNKEL (reference sequence). V shed 1 base and J 6 bases; nucleotides not matched to a gene: 13. CDR3 sequence: CASSQGLRGGRRGEQYF. The CDR3 coding sequence is TGTGCCAGCAGCCAAGGTCTGCGGGGGGGGCGAAGAGGCGAGCAGTACTTC.

The CDR3 DNA sequence: TGTGCCAGTAGCGACAGGGGGAACACTGAAGCTTTCTTT. Protein: CASSDRGNTEAFF. The chain uses TRBV19 and TRBJ1-1, with 8 bases matching TRBD1. The junction had 1 base not matched to a gene; V was cut back by 6 bases and J by 1 base. The CDR3 contains 13 residues. Germline CDR1 reads LNHDA; CDR2 reads SQIVND (reference sequence).

The rearrangement joins TRBV2 to TRBJ2-7; 8 bases fit TRBD1. CDR3 size: 15 residues. Trimming cost V 3 bases and J 3 bases; bases outside gene matches: 7. Germline CDR1 reads SNHLY; CDR2 reads FYNNEI. The CDR3 protein is CASSEPGGAIYEQYF. CDR3 sequence (DNA): TGTGCCAGCAGTGAGCCAGGGGGCGCGATCTACGAGCAGTACTTC.

The chain is built from TRBV27 and TRBJ1-2, with 12 bases matching TRBD1. The CDR3 contains 16 residues. The trim removed 7 bases at V and 5 bases at J, leaving 11 bases unmatched. The germline CDR1 and CDR2 sequences are MNHEY and SMNVEV (reference sequence). The DNA of the CDR3 is TGTGCCAGCACGCACCTAGGGACAGGGGGCGGGTATGGCTACACCTTC. It specifies CASTHLGTGGGYGYTF.

The chain employs TRBV7-6 and TRBJ1-6; D is uncertain. Trimming cost V 4 bases and J 13 bases, with 14 bases left between them. From germline, CDR1 is SGHVS and CDR2 FNYEAQ. This CDR3 comprises 13 residues. CDR3 sequence: CASSSSGKVPLHF. CDR3 in DNA: TGTGCCAGCAGCTCTTCCGGGAAGGTTCCCCTCCACTTT.

The chain recombines TRBV6-2 or TRBV6-3 with TRBJ2-6; D is unclear. The CDR3 spans 13 residues. V shed 5 bases and J shed 0 bases, with 2 bases lying between them. Looked up from germline, CDR1 is MNHEY and CDR2 is SVGEGT. The DNA of the CDR3 is TGTGCCAGCAGTCTCTCTGGGGCCAACGTCCTGACTTTC. Translated: CASSLSGANVLTF.

The chain combines TRBV9 with TRBJ1-4; a weak D match, TRBD1 (5 bases). Trimming stripped 4 bases from V and 8 bases from J, with 18 bases between. This CDR3 spans 15 amino acids. CDR1 is SGDLS, CDR2 YYNGEE, per germline. The CDR3 loop reads CASSTRGGEGEKLFF. CDR3 nucleotides: TGTGCCAGCAGCACGAGGGGAGGGGAGGGCGAAAAACTGTTTTTT.

The rearrangement links TRBV10-3 to TRBJ2-1; a weak D match, TRBD1 (5 bases). Germline lookup yields CDR1 ENHRY and CDR2 SYGVKD. V was cut by 11 bases and J by 7 bases, with 9 bases left in between. The length of the CDR3 is 10 residues. The CDR3 bases are TGTGCCTCCAGGGATAATGAGCAGTTCTTC. This encodes CASRDNEQFF.